Included here is one TCR beta chain sequence, with context. The data were taken from a study of a mutant IDH1 vaccine in newly diagnosed glioma. About the study: Antecedent treatment encompassed radiotherapy, temozolomide, or their combination; the majority received both.

Stated time point: baseline, week 1 (first vaccination visit). Treatment defined: pre-vaccination baseline after standard-of-care therapy. This CDR3 spans 16 amino acids. In germline, CDR1 is ENHRY, CDR2 SYGVKD. V lost 2 bases, J lost 3 bases, and 10 bases stayed unmatched. Assay: immunoSEQ multiplex PCR; the TCRdb copy retains only in-frame clones and omits some. Of tens of thousands of clones listed, about four fifths were seen once; the top ten hold approximately 7.4%. This sequence joins TRBV10-3 and TRBJ2-7, with 7 bases aligning to TRBD2. The receptor was derived from a woman aged 45-65 years with glioma. Source: PBMCs, taken from a glioma patient treated with radiotherapy, temozolomide or both. The CDR3, as DNA: TGTGCCATCAGTGAGGGGGCGGGACTAAAAGGCTACGAGCAGTACTTC. Protein sequence: CAISEGAGLKGYEQYF.